This T cell receptor beta chain is from a study of T cell clones after liver transplantation. Study overall: Until 12-24 months post-transplant, subjects got standard immunosuppression and no induction. Study-level points and caveats: Low donor cell numbers restricted donor-reactive repertoire measurement in a couple of subjects.

Data came from immunoSEQ multiplex PCR; TCRdb stores just in-frame clones and leaves some out. There are fewer than 85,000 clones in the sample; approximately 87% occur only once, and less than 3% lies in the top ten. Points on this clone: Its antigen is unidentified.

CD3+CD4+ and CD3+CD8+ cells were FACS-sorted from thawed unstimulated PBMCs. From germline, CDR1 is MNHEY and CDR2 SMNVEV (reference sequence). The V and J ends lost 7 bases and 2 bases, in that order; junction bases with no gene match: 11. The CDR3 contains 16 residues. The material was CD4+ T cells from blood, obtained at the 22-month timepoint. The V and J genes are TRBV27 and TRBJ2-3; 8 bases map to TRBD2. The sequence came from a human patient who received a liver transplant. Some T cells may originate from the graft donor. This CDR3 reads CASTLTGTRYTDTQYF. The CDR3 DNA reads TGTGCCAGCACCCTAACCGGGACTAGATACACAGATACGCAGTATTTT.